This TCR beta chain was captured by sequencing in a study of blood T cell repertoires in COVID-19. At the level of the study: The origin of the acute and convalescent COVID-19 samples was the United States, Italy and Spain.

The V and J ends lost 4 bases and 9 bases, in that order; junction bases with no gene match: 16. Per the germline V gene, CDR1 is SGHRS and CDR2 is YFSETQ. CDR3 length equals 16 residues. The method was immunoSEQ multiplex PCR; TCRdb's version includes in-frame clones alone and lacks a portion of them. The table records about 91,000 clones, about 88% of them present only once. This chain joins TRBV5-1 and TRBJ2-3; 8 bases match TRBD2. This sequence originates from an elderly woman with active COVID-19. Sequenced sample: peripheral blood. The CDR3 spells CASSPLTGGPGPTQYF. The CDR3 bases are TGCGCCAGCAGCCCCCTAACGGGAGGGCCGGGTCCGACGCAGTATTTT.